This T cell receptor (beta chain) was profiled in a study of cytomegalovirus exposure and HLA in healthy donors. Vbeta (60) and Jbeta (13) primers were used in the PCR. The repertoire was sequenced with immunoSEQ multiplex PCR; TCRdb's copy has only in-frame clones and lacks some. The table lists 80,000 or so clones, 74% of them singletons, with about 22% in the top ten. CDR3 length: 14 residues. Germline V CDR1 and CDR2: MNHEY, SMNVEV (reference sequence). Trimming removed 4 bases at V and 0 bases at J, with 8 bases between. General study results and limits: Immune exposure data for these donors was limited to CMV serostatus. Common viral pathogens seemed to be connected with several of the most significant clusters, according to a later analysis. TCR beta chains numbering 164 were designated cytomegalovirus-associated. Reports described diagnosis of cytomegalovirus status by the classifier as highly specific and sensitive.

A note on this clone: Its antigen is unidentified.

V gene TRBV27 combines with J gene TRBJ2-3; D is unresolved. This TCR was recovered from a man between 25 and 39 years old in good health and CMV-seropositive. The material sequenced was PBMCs. CDR3 in amino acids: CASSSLTSTDTQYF. The CDR3, as DNA: TGTGCCAGCAGTTCCCTGACTAGCACAGATACGCAGTATTTT.